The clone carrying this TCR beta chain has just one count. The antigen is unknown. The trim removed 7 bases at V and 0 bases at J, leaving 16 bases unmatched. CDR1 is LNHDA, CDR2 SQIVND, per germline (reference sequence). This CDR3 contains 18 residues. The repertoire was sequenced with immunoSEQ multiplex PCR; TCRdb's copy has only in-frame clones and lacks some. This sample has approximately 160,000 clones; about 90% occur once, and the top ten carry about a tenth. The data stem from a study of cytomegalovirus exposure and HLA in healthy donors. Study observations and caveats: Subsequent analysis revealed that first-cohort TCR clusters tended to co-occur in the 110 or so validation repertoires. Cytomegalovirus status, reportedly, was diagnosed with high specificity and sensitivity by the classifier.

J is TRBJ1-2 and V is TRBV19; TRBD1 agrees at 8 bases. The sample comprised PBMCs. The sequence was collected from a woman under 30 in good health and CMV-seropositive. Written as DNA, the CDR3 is TGTGCCAGTACCCCTTTGCGGGACAGGCGACGAGCTAACTATGGCTACACCTTC. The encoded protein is CASTPLRDRRRANYGYTF.